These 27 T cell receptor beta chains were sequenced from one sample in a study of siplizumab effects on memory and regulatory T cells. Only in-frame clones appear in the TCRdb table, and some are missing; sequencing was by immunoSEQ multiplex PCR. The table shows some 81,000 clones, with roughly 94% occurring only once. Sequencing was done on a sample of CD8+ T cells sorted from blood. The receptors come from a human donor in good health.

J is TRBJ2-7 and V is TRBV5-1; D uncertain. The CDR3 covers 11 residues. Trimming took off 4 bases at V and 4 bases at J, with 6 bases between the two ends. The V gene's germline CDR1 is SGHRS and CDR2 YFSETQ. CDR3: CASSAGYEQYF. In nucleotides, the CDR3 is TGCGCCAGCAGCGCCGGGTACGAGCAGTACTTC. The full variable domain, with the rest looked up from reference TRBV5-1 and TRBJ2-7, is KAGVTQTPRYLIKTRGQQVTLSCSPISGHRSVSWYQQTPGQGLQFLFEYFSETQRNKGNFPGRFSGRQFSNSRSEMNVSTLELGDSALYLCASSAGYEQYFGPGTRLTVT.

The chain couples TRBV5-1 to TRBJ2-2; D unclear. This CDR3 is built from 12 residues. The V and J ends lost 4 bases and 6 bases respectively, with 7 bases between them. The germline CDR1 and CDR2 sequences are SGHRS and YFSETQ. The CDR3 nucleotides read TGCGCCAGCAGCCCAGTGCCCGGGGAGCTGTTTTTT. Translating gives CASSPVPGELFF.

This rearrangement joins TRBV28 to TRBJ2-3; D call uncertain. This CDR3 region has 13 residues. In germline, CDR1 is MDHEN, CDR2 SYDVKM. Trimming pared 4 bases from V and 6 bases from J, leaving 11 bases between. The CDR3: CASSSSSVDTQYF. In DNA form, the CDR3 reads TGTGCCAGCAGTTCGAGCTCCGTTGATACGCAGTATTTT.

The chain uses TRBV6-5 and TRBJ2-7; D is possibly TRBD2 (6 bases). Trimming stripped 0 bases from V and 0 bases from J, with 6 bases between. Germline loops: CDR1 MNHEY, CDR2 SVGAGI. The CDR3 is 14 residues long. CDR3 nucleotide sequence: TGTGCCAGCAGTTACTCGGGAGGCTCCTACGAGCAGTACTTC. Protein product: CASSYSGGSYEQYF.

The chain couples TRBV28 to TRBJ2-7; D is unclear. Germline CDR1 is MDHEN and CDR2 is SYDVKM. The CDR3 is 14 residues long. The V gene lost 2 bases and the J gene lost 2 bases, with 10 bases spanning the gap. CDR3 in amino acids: CASSLTGSPYEQYF. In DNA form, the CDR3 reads TGTGCCAGCAGTTTAACCGGATCCCCCTACGAGCAGTACTTC.

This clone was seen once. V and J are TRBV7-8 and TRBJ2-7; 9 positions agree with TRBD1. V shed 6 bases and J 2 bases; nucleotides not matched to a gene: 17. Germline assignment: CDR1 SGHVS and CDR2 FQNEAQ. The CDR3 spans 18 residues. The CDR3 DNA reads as TGTGCCAGCAGGAACCGGGACAGGGATTTTGTAAGACCCTACGAGCAGTACTTC. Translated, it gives CASRNRDRDFVRPYEQYF.

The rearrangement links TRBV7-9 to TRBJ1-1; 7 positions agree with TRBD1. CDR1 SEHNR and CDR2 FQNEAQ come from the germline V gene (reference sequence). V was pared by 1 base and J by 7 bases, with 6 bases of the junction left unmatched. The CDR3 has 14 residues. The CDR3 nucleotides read TGTGCCAGCAGCTTAGTGACAGGGTGGGGTGAAGCTTTCTTT. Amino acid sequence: CASSLVTGWGEAFF.

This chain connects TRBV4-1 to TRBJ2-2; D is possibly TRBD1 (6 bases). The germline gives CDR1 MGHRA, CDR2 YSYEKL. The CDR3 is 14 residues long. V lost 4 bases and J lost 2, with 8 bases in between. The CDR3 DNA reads TGCGCCAGCAGCCTGGGACACAACACCGGGGAGCTGTTTTTT. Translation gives CASSLGHNTGELFF.

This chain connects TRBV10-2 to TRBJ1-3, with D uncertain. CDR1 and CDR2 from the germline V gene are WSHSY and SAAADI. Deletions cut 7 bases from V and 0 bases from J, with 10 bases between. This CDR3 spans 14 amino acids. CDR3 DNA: TGCGCCAGCAAGGGTGGAGGCTCTGGAAACACCATATATTTT. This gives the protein CASKGGGSGNTIYF.

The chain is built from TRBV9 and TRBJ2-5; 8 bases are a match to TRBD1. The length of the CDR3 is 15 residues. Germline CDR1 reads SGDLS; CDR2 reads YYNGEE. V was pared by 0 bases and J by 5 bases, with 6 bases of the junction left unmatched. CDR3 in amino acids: CASSVAGTGGETQYF. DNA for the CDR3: TGTGCCAGCAGCGTAGCAGGGACAGGAGGGGAGACCCAGTACTTC.

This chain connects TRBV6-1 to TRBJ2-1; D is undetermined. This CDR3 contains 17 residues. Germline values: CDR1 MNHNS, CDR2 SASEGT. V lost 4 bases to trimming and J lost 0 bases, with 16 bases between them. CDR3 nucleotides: TGTGCCAGCAGTGCATTCGAGGCCACCAGCTCCTACAATGAGCAGTTCTTC. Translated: CASSAFEATSSYNEQFF.

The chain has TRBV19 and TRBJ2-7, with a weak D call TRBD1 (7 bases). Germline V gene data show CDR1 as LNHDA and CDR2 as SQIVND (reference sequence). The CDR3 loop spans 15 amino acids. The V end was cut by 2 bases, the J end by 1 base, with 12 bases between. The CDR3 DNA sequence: TGTGCCAGTAGTATAACAGGGGCGGGGTCCTACGAGCAGTACTTC. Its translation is CASSITGAGSYEQYF.

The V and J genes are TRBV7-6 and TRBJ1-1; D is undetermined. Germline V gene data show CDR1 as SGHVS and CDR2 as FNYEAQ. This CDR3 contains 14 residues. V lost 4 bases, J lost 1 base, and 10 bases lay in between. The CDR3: CASSSGRANTEAFF. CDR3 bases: TGTGCCAGCAGCTCGGGCCGGGCGAACACTGAAGCTTTCTTT.

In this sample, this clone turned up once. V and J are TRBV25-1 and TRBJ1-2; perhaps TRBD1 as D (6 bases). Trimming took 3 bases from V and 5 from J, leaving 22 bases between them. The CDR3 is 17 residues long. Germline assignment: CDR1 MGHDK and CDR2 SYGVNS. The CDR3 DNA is TGTGCCAGCAGTGAGGGGATGGGGGGCGCGGTAGGATATGGCTACACCTTC. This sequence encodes CASSEGMGGAVGYGYTF.

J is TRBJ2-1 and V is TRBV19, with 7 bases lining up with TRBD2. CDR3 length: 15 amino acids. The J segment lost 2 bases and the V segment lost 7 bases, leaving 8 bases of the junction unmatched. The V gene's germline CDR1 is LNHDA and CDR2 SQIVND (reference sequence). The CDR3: CASTRDAGAYNEQFF. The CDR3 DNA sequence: TGTGCCAGTACCCGAGATGCGGGGGCCTACAATGAGCAGTTCTTC.

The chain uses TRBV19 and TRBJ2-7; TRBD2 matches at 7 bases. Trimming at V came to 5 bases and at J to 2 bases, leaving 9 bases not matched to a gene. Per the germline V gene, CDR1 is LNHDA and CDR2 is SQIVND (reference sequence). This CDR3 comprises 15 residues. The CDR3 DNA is TGTGCCAGTAGTTCAGCGGCTAGCGGAGCCTACGAGCAGTACTTC. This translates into CASSSAASGAYEQYF.

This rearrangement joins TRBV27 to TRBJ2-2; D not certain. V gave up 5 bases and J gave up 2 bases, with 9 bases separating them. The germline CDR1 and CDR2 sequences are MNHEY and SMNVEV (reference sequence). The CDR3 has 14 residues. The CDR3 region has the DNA TGTGCCAGCAGTAACCTAGAAAACACCGGGGAGCTGTTTTTT. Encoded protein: CASSNLENTGELFF.

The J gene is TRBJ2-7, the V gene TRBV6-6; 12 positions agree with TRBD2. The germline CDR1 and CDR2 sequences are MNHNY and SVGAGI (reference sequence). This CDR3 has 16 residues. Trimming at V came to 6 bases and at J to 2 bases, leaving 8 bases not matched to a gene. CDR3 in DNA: TGTGCCAGCAGCCAAGCCCTAGCGGGAGGGGCCTACGAGCAGTACTTC. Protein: CASSQALAGGAYEQYF.

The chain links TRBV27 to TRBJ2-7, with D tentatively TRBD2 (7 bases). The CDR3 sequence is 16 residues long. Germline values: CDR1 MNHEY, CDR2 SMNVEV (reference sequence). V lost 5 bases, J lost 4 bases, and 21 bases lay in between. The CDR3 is CASSPSGGGVSYEQYF. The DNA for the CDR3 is TGTGCCAGCAGTCCCTCGGGGGGCGGAGTATCTTACGAGCAGTACTTC.

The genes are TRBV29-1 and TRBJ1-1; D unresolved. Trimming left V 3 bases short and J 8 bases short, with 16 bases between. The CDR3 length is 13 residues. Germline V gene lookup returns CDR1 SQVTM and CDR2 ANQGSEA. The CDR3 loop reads CSVEGPDGLEAFF. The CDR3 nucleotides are TGCAGCGTTGAGGGCCCGGACGGACTGGAAGCTTTCTTT.

The CDR3 DNA reads as TGCGCCAGCAGCACTAGCGGGGGGTCCTACGAGCAGTACTTC. Translating it yields CASSTSGGSYEQYF. The V call is TRBV5-1, the J call TRBJ2-5; 12 bases align to TRBD2. The DNA end is more similar to TRBJ2-7, so the J call may be wrong. The CDR3 has 14 residues. Looked up from germline, CDR1 is SGHRS and CDR2 is YFSETQ.

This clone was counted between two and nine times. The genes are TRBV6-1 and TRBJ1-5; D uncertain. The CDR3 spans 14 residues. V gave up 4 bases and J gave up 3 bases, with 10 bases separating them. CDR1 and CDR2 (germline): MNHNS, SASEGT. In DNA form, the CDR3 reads TGTGCCAGCAGTGGACCGGGTTTCAATCAGCCCCAGCATTTT. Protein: CASSGPGFNQPQHF.

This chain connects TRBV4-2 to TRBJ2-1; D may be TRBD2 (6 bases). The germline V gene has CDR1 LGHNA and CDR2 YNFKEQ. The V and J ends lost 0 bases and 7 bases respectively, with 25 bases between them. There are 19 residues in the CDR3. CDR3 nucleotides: TGTGCCAGCAGCCAAGAAGGCGGGACCATCAGTCCCAAGGGTAATGAGCAGTTCTTC. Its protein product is CASSQEGGTISPKGNEQFF.

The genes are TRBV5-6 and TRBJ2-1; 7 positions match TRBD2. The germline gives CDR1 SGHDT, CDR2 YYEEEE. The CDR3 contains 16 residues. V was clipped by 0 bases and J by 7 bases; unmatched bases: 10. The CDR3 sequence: CASSLAPAGRDNEQFF. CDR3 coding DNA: TGTGCCAGCAGCTTGGCCCCAGCGGGAAGGGATAATGAGCAGTTCTTC. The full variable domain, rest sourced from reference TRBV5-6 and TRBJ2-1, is DAGVTQSPTHLIKTRGQQVTLRCSPKSGHDTVSWYQQALGQGPQFIFQYYEEEERQRGNFPDRFSGHQFPNYSSELNVNALLLGDSALYLCASSLAPAGRDNEQFFGPGTRLTVL.

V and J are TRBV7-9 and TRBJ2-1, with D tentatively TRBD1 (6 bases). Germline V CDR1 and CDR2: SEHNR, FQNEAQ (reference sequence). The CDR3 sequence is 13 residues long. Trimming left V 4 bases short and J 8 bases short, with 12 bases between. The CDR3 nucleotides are TGTGCCAGCAGCTACAGGGACGGGGATGAGCAGTTCTTC. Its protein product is CASSYRDGDEQFF.

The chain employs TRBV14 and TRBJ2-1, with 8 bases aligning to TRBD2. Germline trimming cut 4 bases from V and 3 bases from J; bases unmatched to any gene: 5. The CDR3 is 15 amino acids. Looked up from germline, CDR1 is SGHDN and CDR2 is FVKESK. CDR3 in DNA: TGTGCCAGCAGCCTCCGGGAGGGAAGCTACAATGAGCAGTTCTTC. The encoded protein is CASSLREGSYNEQFF.

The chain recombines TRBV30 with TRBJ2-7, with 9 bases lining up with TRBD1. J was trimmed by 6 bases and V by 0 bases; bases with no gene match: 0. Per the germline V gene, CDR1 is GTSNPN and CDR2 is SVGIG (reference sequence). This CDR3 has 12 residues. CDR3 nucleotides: TGTGCCTGGAGTGTGGACAGGGGCGAGCAGTACTTC. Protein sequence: CAWSVDRGEQYF. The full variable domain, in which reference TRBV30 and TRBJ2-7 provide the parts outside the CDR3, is SQTIHQWPATLVQPVGSPLSLECTVEGTSNPNLYWYRQAAGRGLQLLFYSVGIGQISSEVPQNLSASRPQDRQFILSSKKLLLSDSGFYLCAWSVDRGEQYFGPGTRLTVT.